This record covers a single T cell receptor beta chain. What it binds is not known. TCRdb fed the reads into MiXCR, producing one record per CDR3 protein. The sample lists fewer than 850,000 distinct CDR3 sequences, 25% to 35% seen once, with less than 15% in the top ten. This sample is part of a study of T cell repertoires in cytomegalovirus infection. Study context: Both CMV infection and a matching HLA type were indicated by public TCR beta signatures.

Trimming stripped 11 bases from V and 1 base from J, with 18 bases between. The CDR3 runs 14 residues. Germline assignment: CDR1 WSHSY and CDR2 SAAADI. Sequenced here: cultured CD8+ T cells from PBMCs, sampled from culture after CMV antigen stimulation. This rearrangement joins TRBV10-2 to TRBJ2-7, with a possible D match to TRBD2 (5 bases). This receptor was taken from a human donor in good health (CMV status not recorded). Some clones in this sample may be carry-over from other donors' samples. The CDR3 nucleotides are TGCGCCGGCGGAGGTCCAGAGAATTCCTACGAGCAGTACGTC. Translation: CAGGGPENSYEQYV.